This is a list of T cell receptor beta chains from one sample in a study of blood T cell repertoires in COVID-19. Sequenced by immunoSEQ multiplex PCR; TCRdb stores in-frame clones only, minus some. Seen here are roughly 140,000 clones, 80% to 90% observed once, and the top ten hold about 1.7%. Input material: peripheral blood. The origin of the receptors is a woman aged 50 to 65 with acute or convalescent COVID-19. The CDR3 runs from the conserved cysteine through the conserved F or W.

j_call | v_call | cdr3_length | cdr3_aa
TRBJ2-5 | TRBV9 | 16 | CASSVSSPSRGETQYF
TRBJ1-1 | TRBV6-5 | 14 | CASAPGQGLGEAFF
TRBJ2-1 | TRBV25-1 | 12 | CASSQGNNEQFF
TRBJ1-1 | TRBV5-1 | 13 | CASSLGGHYEAFF
TRBJ1-2 | TRBV14 | 14 | CASSQVGREHGYTF
TRBJ1-1 | TRBV19 | 15 | CASSIGSGLNTEAFF
TRBJ1-2 | TRBV28 | 14 | CASSFRDRVYGYTF
TRBJ2-1 | TRBV7-9 | 11 | CASSPSYEQFF
TRBJ1-2 | TRBV9 | 15 | CASSVVAGVAYGYTF
TRBJ1-2 | TRBV11-2 | 15 | CASSLARRSWYGYTF
TRBJ2-2 | TRBV5-1 | 14 | CASSQGLRDGELFF
TRBJ1-1 | TRBV4-1 | 14 | CASSRPGRGTEAFF
TRBJ2-1 | TRBV10-2 | 16 | CASSEGDDRRYNEQFF
TRBJ1-5 | TRBV5-1 | 14 | CASSLDGVGQPQHF
TRBJ2-5 | TRBV9 | 15 | CASSVSPGQGETQYF
TRBJ2-5 | TRBV7-9 | 15 | CASSLASGASETQYF
TRBJ1-4 | TRBV15 | 15 | CATSRNRGWQEKLFF
TRBJ1-5 | TRBV4-1 | 15 | CASSQERTGNQPQHF
TRBJ2-7 | TRBV18 | 13 | CASSPNKGDEQYF
TRBJ1-1 | TRBV11-3 | 14 | CASSLNAGGTEAFF
TRBJ2-7 | TRBV27 | 16 | CASSLSEGGAPNEQYF
TRBJ2-2 | TRBV6-1 | 20 | CASSGGSSGLAGGSTGELFF
TRBJ2-1 | TRBV3-1/TRBV3-2 | 17 | CASRRTSGGPSYNEQFF
TRBJ1-6 | TRBV6-1 | 17 | CASSEDWVRTGEAPLHF
TRBJ2-3 | TRBV27 | 15 | CASSSLTSGSVTQYF
TRBJ1-1 | TRBV3-1/TRBV3-2 | 15 | CASRLTGQGNTEAFF
TRBJ2-7 | TRBV10-3 | 13 | CAIEAQGAYEQYF
TRBJ1-5 | TRBV30 | 19 | CAWLLYPRDRGDFNQPQHF
TRBJ2-1 | TRBV9 | 18 | CASSVAGGGGSSYNEQFF
TRBJ1-2 | TRBV30 | 15 | CAWSVSGTWGYGYTF